This TCR beta chain was identified in a study of OX40 agonist ivuxolimab in advanced cancers. The overall study: Three patients had partial responses: one hepatocellular carcinoma, two cutaneous melanoma. Regarding the study as a whole: Clonal expansion among partial responders at 0.1-3.0 mg/kg ranked near the lowest.

The CDR3 consists of 16 residues. Trimming cost V 3 bases and J 0 bases, with 15 bases left between them. Germline V gene lookup returns CDR1 SEHNR and CDR2 FQNEAQ (reference sequence). Profiled with immunoSEQ multiplex PCR; TCRdb holds only in-frame clones, not every one. In the table there are approximately 100,000 clones, roughly nine tenths of which are singletons. As for this clone: The antigen is not known.

Autoimmune disease history or systemic immunosuppression excluded patients. The rearrangement joins TRBV7-9 to TRBJ2-7; no definite D call. The sample was CD4+ or CD8+ T cells sorted from blood, taken in a trial of the OX40 agonist ivuxolimab. The receptor was isolated from an adult with an advanced solid tumor such as melanoma, head and neck, liver or kidney cancer. The CDR3 nucleotides read TGTGCCAGCAGCTTGGGTATTTACAGCACCTCCTACGAGCAGTACTTC. The encoded protein is CASSLGIYSTSYEQYF.